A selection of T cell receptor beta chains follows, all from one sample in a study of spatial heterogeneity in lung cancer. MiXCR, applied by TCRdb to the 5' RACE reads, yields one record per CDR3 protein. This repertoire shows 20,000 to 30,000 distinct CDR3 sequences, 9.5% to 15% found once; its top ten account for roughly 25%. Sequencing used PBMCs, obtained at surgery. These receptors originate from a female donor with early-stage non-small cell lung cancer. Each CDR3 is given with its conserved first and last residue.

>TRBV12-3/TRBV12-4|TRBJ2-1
CASSFRAVGRNEQFF
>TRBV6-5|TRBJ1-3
CASSNTYSGNTIYF
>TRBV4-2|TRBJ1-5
CASSQERAANQPQHF
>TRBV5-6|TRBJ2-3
CASSEWGDTQYF
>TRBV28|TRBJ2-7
CASRLDYEQYF
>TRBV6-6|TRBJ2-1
CASSPRDRGWYEQFF
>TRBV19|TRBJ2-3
CASSSRTVKTSTDTQYF
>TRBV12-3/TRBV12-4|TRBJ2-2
CAIQRPSGNTGELFF
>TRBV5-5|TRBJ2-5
CASSLLTGQETQYF
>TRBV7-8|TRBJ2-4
CASSLRQVFNIQYF
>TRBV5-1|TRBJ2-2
CASSLDSSAGGYTGELFF
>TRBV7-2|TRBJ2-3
CASSRTSGGATDTQYF
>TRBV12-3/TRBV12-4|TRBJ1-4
CASSLGSMGEKLFF